The 30 T cell receptor beta chains given below trace back to one sample, sequenced in a study of OX40 agonist ivuxolimab in advanced cancers. Data came from immunoSEQ multiplex PCR; TCRdb stores just in-frame clones and leaves some out. Found here are tens of thousands of clones, over 75% of them singletons; the top ten hold 18%. The source was CD4+ or CD8+ T cells sorted from blood, collected in a trial of the OX40 agonist ivuxolimab. These receptors all come from an adult with an advanced solid tumor such as melanoma, head and neck, liver or kidney cancer.

This chain uses TRBV11-2 with TRBJ2-7; D tentatively reads TRBD1 or TRBD2 (5 bases each). CDR3 length: 16 residues. Germline values: CDR1 SGHAT, CDR2 FQNNGV. Trimming stripped 3 bases from V and 7 bases from J, with 22 bases between. The CDR3: CASSFGASSFPGEQYF. In nucleotides, the CDR3 is TGTGCCAGCAGCTTTGGGGCTAGCTCCTTCCCTGGGGAGCAGTACTTC.

V gene TRBV6-5 combines with J gene TRBJ2-1; perhaps TRBD2 as D (5 bases). Trimming removed 0 bases from V and 4 bases from J, with 13 bases in between. CDR1 is MNHEY and CDR2 is SVGAGI in the germline V gene. The CDR3 consists of 16 residues. This CDR3 is CASSYSEEFFYNEQFF. CDR3 coding DNA: TGTGCCAGCAGTTACTCGGAGGAATTCTTTTACAATGAGCAGTTCTTC.

This clone was observed a single time. The chain recombines TRBV11-2 with TRBJ2-7, with D uncertain. The CDR3 covers 15 residues. V was shortened by 2 bases and J by 2 bases, with 13 bases between the two germline ends. Per germline, CDR1 SGHAT and CDR2 FQNNGV. The CDR3 reads CASSLSLGSTYEQYF. The DNA for the CDR3 is TGTGCCAGCAGCTTATCCCTCGGTAGCACCTACGAGCAGTACTTC.

This chain connects TRBV9 to TRBJ2-7; D is unclear. This CDR3 has 15 amino acids. V lost 0 bases, J lost 5 bases, and 15 bases lay in between. Germline V gene data show CDR1 as SGDLS and CDR2 as YYNGEE. CDR3 nucleotide sequence: TGTGCCAGCAGCGTAGGGCAGGACGAAGGTCACGAGCAGTACTTC. It is translated as CASSVGQDEGHEQYF. Drawing the rest from reference TRBV9 and TRBJ2-7, the complete variable domain is DSGVTQTPKHLITATGQRVTLRCSPRSGDLSVYWYQQSLDQGLQFLIQYYNGEERAKGNILERFSAQQFPDLHSELNLSSLELGDSALYFCASSVGQDEGHEQYFGPGTRLTVT.

The chain has TRBV2 and TRBJ1-3; the D gene is possibly TRBD1 (5 bases). Trimming pared 7 bases from V and 0 bases from J, leaving 25 bases between. This CDR3 region has 19 residues. Per germline, CDR1 SNHLY and CDR2 FYNNEI. CDR3: CASTDSLRFGGNSGNTIYF. CDR3 nucleotides: TGTGCCAGCACCGACTCACTTAGATTTGGGGGGAACTCTGGAAACACCATATATTTT.

The chain couples TRBV13 to TRBJ2-7; perhaps D is TRBD1 or TRBD2 (5 bases each). The CDR3 is 16 residues long. Trimming removed 3 bases from V and 0 bases from J, with 15 bases in between. Germline-derived CDR1 and CDR2 are PRHDT and FYEKMQ (reference sequence). The CDR3 DNA reads TGTGCCAGCAGCTTGGATCCGGGACCGTCCTCCTACGAGCAGTACTTC. It translates to CASSLDPGPSSYEQYF.

The chain couples TRBV4-2 to TRBJ1-4, with 12 bases identical to TRBD1. The length of the CDR3 is 20 residues. Unmatched junction bases numbered 18, after V lost 3 bases and J lost 7 bases. Germline CDR1 is LGHNA and CDR2 is YNFKEQ. The CDR3 DNA sequence: TGTGCCAGCAGCCAGCGATGGGCGGGACAGGGGGCCGGGATGGCTGAAAAACTGTTTTTT. Protein product: CASSQRWAGQGAGMAEKLFF.

The gene calls are TRBV29-1 and TRBJ2-3, with D maybe TRBD2 (5 bases). Trimming removed 3 bases at V and 1 base at J, with 11 bases between. There are 14 residues in the CDR3. CDR1 and CDR2 from the germline V gene are SQVTM and ANQGSEA. This CDR3 is CSVDGVAGTDTQYF. The CDR3 nucleotides are TGCAGCGTTGACGGGGTGGCAGGCACAGATACGCAGTATTTT.

The chain uses TRBV5-1 and TRBJ2-3; no clear D. V lost 5 bases and J 0 bases, leaving 7 bases between the germline ends. The CDR3 spans 13 residues. Germline loops: CDR1 SGHRS, CDR2 YFSETQ. The CDR3 spells CASRLESTDTQYF. CDR3 nucleotide sequence: TGCGCCAGCAGGCTGGAGAGCACAGATACGCAGTATTTT.

The chain joins TRBV6-4 to TRBJ2-2; no reliable D call. The CDR3 runs 15 residues. V lost 0 bases and J 2 bases, leaving 7 bases between the germline ends. Germline V gene sequence: CDR1 MRHNA, CDR2 SNTAGT. The CDR3 DNA reads as TGTGCCAGCAGTGACTCGCCGGACAACACCGGGGAGCTGTTTTTT. It yields the protein CASSDSPDNTGELFF.

V usage is TRBV11-1 and J usage is TRBJ2-7; 8 positions agree with TRBD2. V trimming: 4 bases; J trimming: 0 bases; junction bases outside the gene matches: 8. The length of the CDR3 is 16 residues. CDR1 is SGHAT, CDR2 FQDESV, per germline (reference sequence). The CDR3: CASSSPTSGDSYEQYF. The CDR3 coding sequence is TGTGCCAGCAGCTCTCCAACTAGCGGAGACTCCTACGAGCAGTACTTC.

The chain uses TRBV14 and TRBJ1-1, with D perhaps matching TRBD1 (5 bases). Per germline, CDR1 SGHDN and CDR2 FVKESK. The CDR3 is 17 residues long. The V end was cut by 5 bases, the J end by 1 base, with 20 bases between. The CDR3 protein is CASSNRDLFAENTEAFF. DNA of the CDR3: TGTGCCAGCAGCAACCGGGACCTCTTTGCCGAGAACACTGAAGCTTTCTTT.

The rearrangement uses TRBV19 and TRBJ2-2; D gene uncertain. Per germline, CDR1 LNHDA and CDR2 SQIVND (reference sequence). Trimming took off 5 bases at V and 6 bases at J, with 13 bases between the two ends. This CDR3 is built from 14 residues. The CDR3 nucleotides are TGTGCCAGTAGTGTCGTATATCGAGCCGGGGAGCTGTTTTTT. This translates into CASSVVYRAGELFF.

The gene calls are TRBV7-6 and TRBJ2-3, with no clear D. CDR3 length equals 16 residues. V was pared by 2 bases and J by 2 bases, with 14 bases between. CDR1 and CDR2 from the germline V gene are SGHVS and FNYEAQ. Here the CDR3 DNA reads TGTGCCAGCAGCTTATCTGCCCCGGCGGACACAGATACGCAGTATTTT. Translating it yields CASSLSAPADTDTQYF.

About this clone itself: The sample carries other DNA sequences with the same CDR3. The rearrangement joins TRBV30 to TRBJ2-7; D is unclear. CDR3 length: 14 residues. Germline V gives CDR1 GTSNPN, CDR2 SVGIG (reference sequence). The V end was cut by 4 bases, the J end by 0 bases, with 13 bases between. CDR3 coding DNA: TGTGCCTGGACACCTGGGGTTTACTCCTACGAGCAGTACTTC. Translation: CAWTPGVYSYEQYF.

The chain couples TRBV7-3 to TRBJ2-6, with TRBD1 as a possible D gene (6 bases). V was clipped by 2 bases and J by 3 bases, with 8 bases between them. This CDR3 has 15 amino acids. Germline lookup yields CDR1 SGHTA and CDR2 FQGTGA. CDR3 DNA sequence: TGTGCCAGCAGCTTAGGGGGCGGTGGGGCCAACGTCCTGACTTTC. Translation gives CASSLGGGGANVLTF.

The sample holds one count of this clone. The V call is TRBV9, the J call TRBJ2-1; weak D call: TRBD2 (5 bases). Trimming took 0 bases from V and 2 from J, leaving 12 bases between them. Germline lookup yields CDR1 SGDLS and CDR2 YYNGEE. The CDR3 is 16 amino acids. CDR3: CASSVGSGLAYNEQFF. DNA for the CDR3: TGTGCCAGCAGCGTAGGGTCCGGACTGGCCTACAATGAGCAGTTCTTC.

J is TRBJ2-7 and V is TRBV13; a weak D match, TRBD1 (5 bases). The CDR3 has 13 residues. Trimming left V 2 bases short and J 5 bases short, with 10 bases between. The V gene's germline CDR1 is PRHDT and CDR2 FYEKMQ (reference sequence). CDR3 sequence (DNA): TGTGCCAGCAGCTTACAGGGTTGGCACGAGCAGTACTTC. Amino acid sequence: CASSLQGWHEQYF.

J is TRBJ2-7 and V is TRBV7-2; 9 positions agree with TRBD2. From germline, CDR1 is SGHTA and CDR2 FQGNSA. Losses at the gene ends were 1 base for V and 7 bases for J; bases not matched to a gene: 11. This CDR3 has 16 residues. The CDR3 sequence is CASSLGGSGGLGEQYF. The CDR3 coding sequence is TGTGCCAGCAGCTTAGGAGGTAGCGGGGGATTGGGGGAGCAGTACTTC.

This CDR3 is CASSIVGDRGGAGANVLTF. In nucleotides, the CDR3 is TGTGCCAGTAGTATAGTGGGGGACAGGGGAGGCGCTGGGGCCAACGTCCTGACTTTC. The V gene is TRBV19, the J gene TRBJ2-6, with 10 bases matching TRBD1. CDR3 length equals 19 residues. Germline lookup yields CDR1 LNHDA and CDR2 SQIVND (reference sequence). Trimming cost V 1 base and J 2 bases; bases outside gene matches: 8. The variable domain in full, completed from reference TRBV19 and TRBJ2-6, reads DGGITQSPKYLFRKEGQNVTLSCEQNLNHDAMYWYRQDPGQGLRLIYYSQIVNDFQKGDIAEGYSVSREKKESFPLTVTSAQKNPTAFYLCASSIVGDRGGAGANVLTFGAGSRLTVL.

This chain uses TRBV27 with TRBJ1-1; possibly TRBD1 for D (6 bases). Germline CDR1 and CDR2: MNHEY and SMNVEV (reference sequence). Trimming took 3 bases from V and 1 from J, leaving 12 bases between them. The CDR3 runs 15 residues. CDR3 amino acids: CASSFRGLTNTEAFF. The CDR3 nucleotides are TGTGCCAGCAGTTTTCGGGGGCTGACGAACACTGAAGCTTTCTTT.

The V call is TRBV6-5, the J call TRBJ1-1; 8 bases fit TRBD1. This CDR3 comprises 15 residues. V shed 5 bases and J 2 bases; nucleotides not matched to a gene: 7. In germline, CDR1 is MNHEY, CDR2 SVGAGI. The CDR3 coding sequence is TGTGCCAGCAGTACCCTACAGGGGGTCAACACTGAAGCTTTCTTT. Its protein product is CASSTLQGVNTEAFF.

The chain carries TRBV5-1 and TRBJ1-2; D is undetermined. Germline CDR1 and CDR2: SGHRS and YFSETQ. The V end lost 4 bases, the J end lost 5 bases, and 6 bases lay between the germline ends. CDR3 length equals 11 residues. The CDR3: CASSLGYGYTF. Here the CDR3 DNA reads TGCGCCAGCAGCCTGGGTTATGGCTACACCTTC. The entire variable domain, with the rest obtained from reference TRBV5-1 and TRBJ1-2, is as follows: KAGVTQTPRYLIKTRGQQVTLSCSPISGHRSVSWYQQTPGQGLQFLFEYFSETQRNKGNFPGRFSGRQFSNSRSEMNVSTLELGDSALYLCASSLGYGYTFGSGTRLTVV.

The rearrangement joins TRBV7-2 to TRBJ2-3, with TRBD2 matching over 7 bases. The CDR3 has 16 residues. Germline values: CDR1 SGHTA, CDR2 FQGNSA. The ends lost 3 bases at V and 2 bases at J; junction bases unmatched: 8. DNA of the CDR3: TGTGCCAGCAGCTTGGGAGGGAGGTGGCCCACAGATACGCAGTATTTT. Encoded protein: CASSLGGRWPTDTQYF.

This clone was recorded once. The chain recombines TRBV28 with TRBJ1-1; 7 nucleotides match TRBD1. CDR1 and CDR2 from the germline V gene are MDHEN and SYDVKM. The CDR3 loop spans 13 amino acids. V was clipped by 6 bases and J by 3 bases; unmatched bases: 4. CDR3 region: CASSNRGDTEAFF. CDR3 nucleotides: TGTGCCAGCAGCAACAGGGGTGACACTGAAGCTTTCTTT.

As for this clone: At the DNA level, this CDR3 is encoded by other sequences in the same sample as well. V gene TRBV10-3 combines with J gene TRBJ2-1; D ambiguous. This CDR3 comprises 12 residues. The V gene lost 0 bases and the J gene lost 5 bases, with 2 bases spanning the gap. Germline values: CDR1 ENHRY, CDR2 SYGVKD. CDR3 DNA sequence: TGTGCCATCAGTGAGTCGAACAATGAGCAGTTCTTC. This codes for CAISESNNEQFF.

The V call is TRBV30, the J call TRBJ2-7, with 8 bases fitting TRBD1. The V and J ends lost 5 bases and 2 bases, in that order; junction bases with no gene match: 5. Germline CDR1 is GTSNPN and CDR2 is SVGIG (reference sequence). The CDR3 runs to 13 residues. CDR3 sequence (DNA): TGTGCCTGGGGACAGGGAATTACCTACGAGCAGTACTTC. Translated, it gives CAWGQGITYEQYF.

The chain is built from TRBV27 and TRBJ2-4, with D perhaps matching TRBD2 (5 bases). CDR3 size: 15 residues. CDR1 and CDR2 (germline): MNHEY, SMNVEV (reference sequence). Trimming pared 0 bases from V and 2 bases from J, leaving 8 bases between. The CDR3 DNA reads TGTGCCAGCAGTTTATCGTCGGGAACCAAAAACATTCAGTACTTC. Translated, it gives CASSLSSGTKNIQYF.

In its sample, this clone was seen a few times. The chain carries TRBV2 and TRBJ2-5; 8 nucleotides agree with TRBD2. Germline lookup yields CDR1 SNHLY and CDR2 FYNNEI. The CDR3 covers 15 residues. With 6 bases clipped from V and 2 bases from J, the junction kept 8 bases outside the gene matches. In DNA form, the CDR3 reads TGTGCCAGCAGGTCCACACTAGCGGTACAAGAGACCCAGTACTTC. Its translation: CASRSTLAVQETQYF.

The chain employs TRBV28 and TRBJ2-3, with TRBD2 as a possible D gene (5 bases). This CDR3 comprises 14 residues. V was pared by 2 bases and J by 6 bases, with 12 bases between. Germline lookup yields CDR1 MDHEN and CDR2 SYDVKM. In DNA form, the CDR3 reads TGTGCCAGCAGTTTACAGACCCCGGGGGATACGCAGTATTTT. This encodes CASSLQTPGDTQYF. The full variable domain, its missing parts supplied by reference TRBV28 and TRBJ2-3, is DVKVTQSSRYLVKRTGEKVFLECVQDMDHENMFWYRQDPGLGLRLIYFSYDVKMKEKGDIPEGYSVSREKKERFSLILESASTNQTSMYLCASSLQTPGDTQYFGPGTRLTVL.